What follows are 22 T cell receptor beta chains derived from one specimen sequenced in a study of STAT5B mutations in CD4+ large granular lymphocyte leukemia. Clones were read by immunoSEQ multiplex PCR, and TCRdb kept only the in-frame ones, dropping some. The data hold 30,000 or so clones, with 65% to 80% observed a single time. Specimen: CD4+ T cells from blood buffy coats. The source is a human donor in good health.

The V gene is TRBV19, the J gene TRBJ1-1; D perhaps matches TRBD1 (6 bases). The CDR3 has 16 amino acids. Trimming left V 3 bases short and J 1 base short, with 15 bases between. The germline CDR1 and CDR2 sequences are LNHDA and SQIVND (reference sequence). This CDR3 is CASSMRVGQRNTEAFF. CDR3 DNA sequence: TGTGCCAGTAGTATGCGTGTCGGACAGCGGAACACTGAAGCTTTCTTT.

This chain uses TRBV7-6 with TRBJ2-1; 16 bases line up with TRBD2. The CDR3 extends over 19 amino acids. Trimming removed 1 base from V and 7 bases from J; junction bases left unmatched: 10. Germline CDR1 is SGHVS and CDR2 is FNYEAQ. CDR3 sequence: CASSLGGTSGRARDNEQFF. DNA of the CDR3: TGTGCCAGCAGCTTAGGGGGGACTAGCGGGAGGGCAAGGGATAATGAGCAGTTCTTC.

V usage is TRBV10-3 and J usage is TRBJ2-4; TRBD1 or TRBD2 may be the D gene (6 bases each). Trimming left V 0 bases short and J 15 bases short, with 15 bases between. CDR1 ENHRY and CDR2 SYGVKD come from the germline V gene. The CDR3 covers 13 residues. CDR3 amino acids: CAISESRGDTRYF. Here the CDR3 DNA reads TGTGCCATCAGTGAGTCTAGGGGGGACACCAGGTACTTC.

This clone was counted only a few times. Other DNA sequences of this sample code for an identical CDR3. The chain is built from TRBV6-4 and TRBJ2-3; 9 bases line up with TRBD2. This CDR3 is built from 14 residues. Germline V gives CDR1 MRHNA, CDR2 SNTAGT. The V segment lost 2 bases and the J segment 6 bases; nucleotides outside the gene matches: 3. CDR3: CASSDAGGRDTQYF. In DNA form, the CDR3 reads TGTGCCAGCAGTGACGCGGGAGGGAGGGATACGCAGTATTTT.

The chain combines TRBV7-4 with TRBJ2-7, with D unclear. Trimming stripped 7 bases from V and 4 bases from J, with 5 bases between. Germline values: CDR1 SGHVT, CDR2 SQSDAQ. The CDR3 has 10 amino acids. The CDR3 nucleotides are TGTGCCAGCACCCTTTACGAGCAGTACTTC. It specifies CASTLYEQYF.

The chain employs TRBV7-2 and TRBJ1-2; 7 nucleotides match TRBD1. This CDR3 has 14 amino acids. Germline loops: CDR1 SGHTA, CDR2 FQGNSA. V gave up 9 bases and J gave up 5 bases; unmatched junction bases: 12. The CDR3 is CASLGGGQKYGYTF. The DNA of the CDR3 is TGTGCCAGTTTAGGGGGGGGACAGAAATATGGCTACACCTTC.

The chain's CDR3 is CASSSSPADTQYF. CDR3 DNA: TGTGCCAGCAGCTCAAGTCCAGCGGATACGCAGTATTTT. The V gene is TRBV5-4, the J gene TRBJ2-3, with no clear D. Germline V gene lookup returns CDR1 SGHNT and CDR2 YYREEE (reference sequence). V lost 3 bases, J lost 6 bases, and 11 bases lay in between. CDR3 length equals 13 residues.

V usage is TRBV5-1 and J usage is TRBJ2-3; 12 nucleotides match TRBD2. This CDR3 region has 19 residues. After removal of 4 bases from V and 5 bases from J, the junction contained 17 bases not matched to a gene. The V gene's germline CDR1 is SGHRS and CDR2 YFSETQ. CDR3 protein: CASSPPGGGLAGLGDTQYF. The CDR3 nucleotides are TGCGCCAGCAGCCCCCCCGGGGGAGGACTAGCGGGACTGGGAGATACGCAGTATTTT.

As DNA, the CDR3 is TGTGCCAGCAGCTTAGCGGCGGGCCTGGGTAATGAAAAACTGTTTTTT. It translates to CASSLAAGLGNEKLFF. J is TRBJ1-4 and V is TRBV7-8, with D unresolved. The CDR3 covers 16 residues. V was shortened by 0 bases and J by 4 bases, with 12 bases between the two germline ends. Germline CDR1 and CDR2: SGHVS and FQNEAQ.

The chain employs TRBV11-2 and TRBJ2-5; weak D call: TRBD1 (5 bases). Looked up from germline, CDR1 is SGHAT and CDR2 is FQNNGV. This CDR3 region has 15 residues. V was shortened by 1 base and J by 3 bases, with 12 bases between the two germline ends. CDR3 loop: CASSLGTRQKETQYF. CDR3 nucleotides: TGTGCCAGCAGCTTAGGGACCCGACAGAAAGAGACCCAGTACTTC.

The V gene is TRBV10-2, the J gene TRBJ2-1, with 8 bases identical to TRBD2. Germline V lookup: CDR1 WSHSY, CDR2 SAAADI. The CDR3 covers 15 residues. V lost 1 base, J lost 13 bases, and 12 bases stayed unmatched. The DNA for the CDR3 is TGCGCCAGCAGTGAGTGGGACGCCCGGGGGGGCACACAGTTCTTC. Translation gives CASSEWDARGGTQFF.

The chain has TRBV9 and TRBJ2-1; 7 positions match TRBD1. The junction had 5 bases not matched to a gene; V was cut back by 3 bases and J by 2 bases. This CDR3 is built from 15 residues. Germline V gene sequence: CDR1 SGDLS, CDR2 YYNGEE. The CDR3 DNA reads TGTGCCAGCAGCGAAACAGGGACAGCCTACAATGAGCAGTTCTTC. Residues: CASSETGTAYNEQFF.

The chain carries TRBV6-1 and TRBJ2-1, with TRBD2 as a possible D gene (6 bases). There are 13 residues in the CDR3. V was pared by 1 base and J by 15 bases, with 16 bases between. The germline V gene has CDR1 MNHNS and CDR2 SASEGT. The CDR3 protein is CASSEVRTLAPFF. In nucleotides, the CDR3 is TGTGCCAGCAGTGAAGTTCGAACTCTAGCGCCGTTCTTC.

DNA for the CDR3: TGTGCCAGCAGCTTAAGTGGTGAGACCCAGTACTTC. Its translation: CASSLSGETQYF. This chain links TRBV7-2 with TRBJ2-5, with D unresolved. The V end lost 2 bases, the J end lost 5 bases, and 6 bases lay between the germline ends. The CDR3 has 12 residues. Per germline, CDR1 SGHTA and CDR2 FQGNSA.

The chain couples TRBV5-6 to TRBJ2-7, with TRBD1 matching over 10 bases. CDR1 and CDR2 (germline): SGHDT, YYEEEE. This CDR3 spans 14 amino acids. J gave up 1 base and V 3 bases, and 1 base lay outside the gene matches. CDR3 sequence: CASSWGQGSYEQYF. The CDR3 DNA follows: TGTGCCAGCAGCTGGGGACAGGGGTCCTACGAGCAGTACTTC.

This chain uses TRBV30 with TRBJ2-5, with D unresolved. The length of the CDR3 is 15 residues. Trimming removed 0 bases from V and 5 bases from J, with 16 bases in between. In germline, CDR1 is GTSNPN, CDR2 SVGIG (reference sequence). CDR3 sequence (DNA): TGTGCCTGGAGTGTAATTAAAGGCCCCCGTGAGACCCAGTACTTC. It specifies CAWSVIKGPRETQYF. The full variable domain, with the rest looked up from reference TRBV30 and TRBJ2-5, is SQTIHQWPATLVQPVGSPLSLECTVEGTSNPNLYWYRQAAGRGLQLLFYSVGIGQISSEVPQNLSASRPQDRQFILSSKKLLLSDSGFYLCAWSVIKGPRETQYFGPGTRLLVL.

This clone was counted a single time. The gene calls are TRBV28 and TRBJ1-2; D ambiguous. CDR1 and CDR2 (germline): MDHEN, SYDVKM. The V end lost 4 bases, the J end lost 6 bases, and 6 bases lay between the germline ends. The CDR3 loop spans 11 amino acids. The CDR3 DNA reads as TGTGCCAGCAGTTACGGAGATGGCTACACCTTC. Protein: CASSYGDGYTF.

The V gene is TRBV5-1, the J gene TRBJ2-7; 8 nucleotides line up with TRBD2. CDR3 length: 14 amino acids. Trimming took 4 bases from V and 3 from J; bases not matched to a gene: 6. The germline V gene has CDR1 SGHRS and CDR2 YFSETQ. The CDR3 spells CASSGSGGSYEQYF. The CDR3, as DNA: TGCGCCAGCAGCGGGAGCGGGGGCAGCTACGAGCAGTACTTC. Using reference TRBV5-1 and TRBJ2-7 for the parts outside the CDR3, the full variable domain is KAGVTQTPRYLIKTRGQQVTLSCSPISGHRSVSWYQQTPGQGLQFLFEYFSETQRNKGNFPGRFSGRQFSNSRSEMNVSTLELGDSALYLCASSGSGGSYEQYFGPGTRLTVT.

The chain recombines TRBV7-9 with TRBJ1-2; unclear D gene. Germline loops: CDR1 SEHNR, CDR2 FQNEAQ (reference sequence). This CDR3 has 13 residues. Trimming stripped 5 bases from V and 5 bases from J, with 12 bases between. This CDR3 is CASSPPLGYGYTF. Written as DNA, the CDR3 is TGTGCCAGCAGCCCACCGTTGGGGTATGGCTACACCTTC.

The CDR3 loop reads CASSSSATGLLYEQYF. CDR3 sequence (DNA): TGTGCCAGCAGCTCTAGCGCCACGGGACTCCTCTACGAGCAGTACTTC. This rearrangement joins TRBV7-6 to TRBJ2-5, with a possible D match to TRBD2 (6 bases). Matching the DNA end better, TRBJ2-7 makes the J call doubtful. Germline CDR1 reads SGHVS; CDR2 reads FNYEAQ. The length of the CDR3 is 16 residues.

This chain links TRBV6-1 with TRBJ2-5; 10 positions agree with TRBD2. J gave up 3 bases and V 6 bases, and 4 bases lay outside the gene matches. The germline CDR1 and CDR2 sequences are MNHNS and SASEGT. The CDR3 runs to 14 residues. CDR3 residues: CASSRTSGKETQYF. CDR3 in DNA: TGTGCCAGCAGCCGGACTAGCGGCAAAGAGACCCAGTACTTC.

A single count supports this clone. CDR3 amino acids: CASSLLNQPQHF. CDR3 bases: TGTGCCAGCAGCTTATTGAATCAGCCCCAGCATTTT. This chain uses TRBV7-6 with TRBJ1-5, with no clear D. Germline CDR1 and CDR2: SGHVS and FNYEAQ. This CDR3 is built from 12 residues. The ends were cut back, 2 bases at V and 4 bases at J, with 3 bases in the middle.